The clone carrying this TCR beta chain was counted a few times. Its antigen is unknown. Clones were read by immunoSEQ multiplex PCR, and TCRdb kept only the in-frame ones, dropping some. The table records 55,000 to 65,000 clones, about 88% of them present only once. The data were taken from a study of OX40 agonist ivuxolimab in advanced cancers. Turning to the study itself: Each dose-escalation patient presented with hepatocellular carcinoma, melanoma, renal cell or head and neck cancer. Antecedent anti-PD-1, anti-PD-L1 or anti-CTLA-4 therapy was permissible, with about 40% having received some.

Whole-study results and caveats: Those patients achieving a partial response at 0.1-3.0 mg/kg showed among the lowest clonal expansion. Relative to CD4+ cells, CD8+ T cells on average had more expanded clones.

The length of the CDR3 is 17 residues. From germline, CDR1 is SQVTM and CDR2 ANQGSEA. The ends were cut back, 5 bases at V and 0 bases at J, with 19 bases in the middle. This TCR was sampled from an adult with an advanced solid tumor such as melanoma, head and neck, liver or kidney cancer. The gene calls are TRBV29-1 and TRBJ2-2; D is possibly TRBD2 (5 bases). This specimen was CD4+ or CD8+ T cells sorted from blood, taken in a trial of the OX40 agonist ivuxolimab. CDR3 residues: CSVSKGLAFSNTGELFF. CDR3 DNA: TGCAGCGTTAGTAAGGGCTTAGCGTTCTCGAACACCGGGGAGCTGTTTTTT.